Following are 8 T cell receptor beta chains from one sample sequenced in a study of identical twins. In TCRdb, the 5' RACE reads were re-called with MiXCR into one record per CDR3 protein. This table has roughly 480,000 distinct CDR3 sequences, 24% appearing once. The same sample was also used in a study of T cells expressing NK-cell markers.

Sequencing was done on a sample of CD4+ T cells sorted from blood. Receptors originate from a young woman in good health.

A few counts support this clonotype. The chain couples TRBV12-3 or TRBV12-4 to TRBJ2-7; a weak D match, TRBD1 (5 bases). Trimming shortened V by 6 bases and J by 2 bases, and 14 bases separated the two germline ends. CDR3 size: 14 residues. DNA of the CDR3: TGTGCCAGCAGAGGGGCCGGATCGACCTACGAGCAGTACTTC. This encodes CASRGAGSTYEQYF.

This chain connects TRBV29-1 to TRBJ2-7, with D unclear. The germline V gene encodes CDR1 SQVTM and CDR2 ANQGSEA. This CDR3 region has 12 residues. Trimming stripped 5 bases from V and 6 bases from J, with 14 bases between. The CDR3: CSVIVTPSEQYF. The DNA of the CDR3 is TGCAGCGTTATTGTGACCCCCTCCGAGCAGTACTTC.

Only a few counts were recorded for this clonotype. J is TRBJ2-1 and V is TRBV9; TRBD2 is a possible D gene (6 bases). Trimming took 2 bases from V and 0 from J, leaving 9 bases between them. This CDR3 has 15 amino acids. The germline V gene has CDR1 SGDLS and CDR2 YYNGEE. The CDR3 coding sequence is TGTGCCAGCAGCGTCTACGGGAGCTCCTACAATGAGCAGTTCTTC. Residues: CASSVYGSSYNEQFF.

The chain recombines TRBV20-1 with TRBJ2-1; 9 bases agree with TRBD2. After removal of 6 bases from V and 4 bases from J, the junction contained 10 bases not matched to a gene. The CDR3 is 15 residues long. The germline gives CDR1 DFQATT, CDR2 SNEGSKA (reference sequence). CDR3 coding DNA: TGCAGTGCCTCCCGACTAGCGGTACCATACAATGAGCAGTTCTTC. Protein: CSASRLAVPYNEQFF.

This sequence joins TRBV7-3 and TRBJ2-2; D tentatively reads TRBD1 or TRBD2 (6 bases each). The germline V and J ends were trimmed by 1 base and 1 base, with 10 bases remaining between them. The CDR3 extends over 16 amino acids. Looked up from germline, CDR1 is SGHTA and CDR2 is FQGTGA. CDR3: CASSLNGGRNTGELFF. The DNA of the CDR3 is TGTGCCAGCAGCTTAAACGGGGGCCGGAACACCGGGGAGCTGTTTTTT.

This clonotype has only a few counts. The V gene is TRBV11-1, the J gene TRBJ2-1; D may be TRBD2 (5 bases). Trimming removed 4 bases at V and 6 bases at J, with 25 bases between. Germline V gene data show CDR1 as SGHAT and CDR2 as FQDESV (reference sequence). This CDR3 comprises 18 residues. CDR3 DNA: TGTGCCAGCAGCTCCCCGGCCTTTAGCGTCGCTGGAGTCAATGAGCAGTTCTTC. It translates to CASSSPAFSVAGVNEQFF.

The chain uses TRBV7-2 and TRBJ2-7; D is possibly TRBD1 (5 bases). V lost 0 bases and J 6 bases, leaving 9 bases between the germline ends. The germline V gene has CDR1 SGHTA and CDR2 FQGNSA. The CDR3 loop spans 13 amino acids. The CDR3 DNA reads TGTGCCAGCAGCTTAGCTACAGGTCGCGAGCAGTACTTC. Its protein product is CASSLATGREQYF.

The chain recombines TRBV20-1 with TRBJ2-1; weak D call: TRBD1 (6 bases). V was trimmed by 5 bases and J by 13 bases, leaving 15 bases between them. The CDR3 is made up of 11 amino acids. Germline lookup yields CDR1 DFQATT and CDR2 SNEGSKA (reference sequence). CDR3 nucleotide sequence: TGCAGTGCTGAGAGGGGGAAGAGACAGTTCTTC. It is translated as CSAERGKRQFF.